This paragraph reports one T cell receptor (beta chain). The antigen remains unidentified. Germline-derived CDR1 and CDR2 are MNHEY and SVGAGI. The V gene end was trimmed by 5 bases and the J gene end by 6 bases; junction bases not matched to a gene: 9. The CDR3 is 15 residues long. This record belongs to a study of shared clonotypes between healthy human individuals. What CD8 memory combined were CD45RO+ cells and CCR7-negative CD45RA+ TemRA cells. Using immunoSEQ multiplex PCR, the repertoire was profiled, and TCRdb retains in-frame clones only, with some absent. The sample yields about 380,000 clones, approximately 96% seen once. Overall study results and limits: Relative to their counterparts shared across all four donors, non-shared clonotypes exhibited diminished generation probabilities.

Sequencing was performed on memory CD8+ T cells sorted from blood. This sample's subset: CD45RO+ cells pooled with CCR7-negative TemRA cells. V and J are TRBV6-5 and TRBJ2-5; 10 nucleotides match TRBD2. The clonotype originates from a man aged 25 to 45 in good health. The CDR3 protein is CASSKSGRAGKTQYF. In nucleotides, the CDR3 is TGTGCCAGCAGTAAAAGCGGGAGGGCCGGGAAGACCCAGTACTTC.